The 9 T cell receptor beta chains in this list originate from one sample, sequenced in a study of beta chain features in type 1 diabetes. All of the isolated RNA was reverse transcribed, so expressed TCRB transcripts were sequenced. The table came from immunoSEQ multiplex PCR; TCRdb's copy has only in-frame clones and leaves some out. The repertoire holds 860,000 or so clones, with about 17% as singletons. Sequencing input: naive CD4+ T cells from blood. These receptors all stem from a woman between 18 and 29 years old in good health.

The table lists this clone with a few counts. The chain carries TRBV29-1 and TRBJ2-5; D may be TRBD2 (5 bases). The J call is uncertain, as TRBJ2-7 better fits the DNA end. The CDR3 spans 12 residues. Germline assignment: CDR1 SQVTM and CDR2 ANQGSEA. CDR3 in amino acids: CSVVGSQDEQYF. The CDR3 DNA sequence: TGCAGCGTTGTGGGGAGCCAGGACGAGCAGTACTTC.

The chain links TRBV5-4 to TRBJ2-1; D gene unclear. Germline-derived CDR1 and CDR2 are SGHNT and YYREEE (reference sequence). The CDR3 totals 12 residues. The ends were cut back, 0 bases at V and 9 bases at J, with 7 bases in the middle. The CDR3 sequence: CASSLGQREQFF. In DNA form, the CDR3 reads TGTGCCAGCAGCTTGGGGCAGCGTGAGCAGTTCTTC.

This clone was observed a handful of times. This CDR3 is CASSLGSTALGQFF. The DNA for the CDR3 is TGTGCCAGCAGCTTAGGGTCCACCGCCTTGGGGCAGTTCTTC. V gene TRBV7-2 combines with J gene TRBJ2-1; D not resolved. The CDR3 totals 14 residues. CDR1 is SGHTA and CDR2 is FQGNSA in the germline V gene. The V end lost 1 base, the J end lost 12 bases, and 16 bases lay between the germline ends.

V usage is TRBV11-2 and J usage is TRBJ1-5; a possible D gene is TRBD1 (5 bases). The germline gives CDR1 SGHAT, CDR2 FQNNGV. Deletions cut 5 bases from V and 8 bases from J, with 10 bases between. The CDR3 has 12 residues. The CDR3 protein is CASSPPGEPQHF. The CDR3 nucleotides read TGTGCCAGCAGCCCGCCGGGGGAGCCCCAGCATTTT.

With respect to this clone: At the DNA level, this CDR3 is encoded by other sequences in the same sample as well. The chain employs TRBV5-1 and TRBJ2-7; 12 bases line up with TRBD2. CDR1 is SGHRS and CDR2 is YFSETQ in the germline V gene. The junction had 0 bases not matched to a gene; V was cut back by 0 bases and J by 2 bases. This CDR3 is 15 amino acids long. CDR3 nucleotides: TGCGCCAGCAGCTTGGCTAGCGGGAGGGCCTACGAGCAGTACTTC. Translating it yields CASSLASGRAYEQYF.

This clone was counted a few times. This rearrangement joins TRBV7-2 to TRBJ2-4; 11 bases line up with TRBD2. Germline V gives CDR1 SGHTA, CDR2 FQGNSA. This CDR3 spans 19 amino acids. Unmatched junction bases numbered 19, after V lost 5 bases and J lost 7 bases. In DNA, the CDR3 is TGTGCCAGCAGCAACCGAGGGACTAGCGGAAAAGAGGGAGTCAACATTCAGTACTTC. Translation: CASSNRGTSGKEGVNIQYF.

This clone was seen a handful of times. CDR3 bases: TGTGCCAGCAGCTTAGACGGGGGCATCCCAGAGCTGTTTTTT. It codes for CASSLDGGIPELFF. The chain recombines TRBV7-2 with TRBJ2-2; D may match TRBD1 or TRBD2 (6 bases each). Trimming left V 1 base short and J 11 bases short, with 14 bases between. This CDR3 contains 14 residues. Germline V CDR1 and CDR2: SGHTA, FQGNSA.

In this sample, this clone turned up a few times. The rearrangement uses TRBV6-5 and TRBJ1-2; D gene unclear. CDR1 and CDR2 from the germline V gene are MNHEY and SVGAGI. V lost 6 bases and J lost 6, with 14 bases in between. There are 13 residues in the CDR3. The CDR3 spells CASSPAGRDGYTF. The CDR3 region has the DNA TGTGCCAGCAGCCCCGCGGGGAGGGATGGCTACACCTTC.

This clone has just a few counts. This chain links TRBV7-9 with TRBJ2-5; D uncertain. The V end lost 0 bases, the J end lost 6 bases, and 5 bases lay between the germline ends. The germline V gene encodes CDR1 SEHNR and CDR2 FQNEAQ (reference sequence). There are 12 residues in the CDR3. The CDR3: CASSLAGKTQYF. Written as DNA, the CDR3 is TGTGCCAGCAGCTTAGCTGGGAAGACCCAGTACTTC. Complete variable domain (other parts from reference TRBV7-9 and TRBJ2-5): DTGVSQNPRHKITKRGQNVTFRCDPISEHNRLYWYRQTLGQGPEFLTYFQNEAQLEKSRLLSDRFSAERPKGSFSTLEIQRTEQGDSAMYLCASSLAGKTQYFGPGTRLLVL.